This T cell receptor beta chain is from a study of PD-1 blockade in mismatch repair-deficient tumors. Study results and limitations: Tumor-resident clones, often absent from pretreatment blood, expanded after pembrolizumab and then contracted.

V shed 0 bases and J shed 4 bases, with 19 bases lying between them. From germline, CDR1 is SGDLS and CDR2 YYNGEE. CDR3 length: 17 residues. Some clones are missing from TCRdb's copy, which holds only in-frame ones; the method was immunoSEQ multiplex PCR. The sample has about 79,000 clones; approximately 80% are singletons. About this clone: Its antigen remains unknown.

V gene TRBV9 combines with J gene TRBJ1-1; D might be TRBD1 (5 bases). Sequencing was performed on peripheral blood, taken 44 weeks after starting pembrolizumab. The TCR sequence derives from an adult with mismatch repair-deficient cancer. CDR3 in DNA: TGTGCCAGCAGCGTAGGTATAGATTGGGGGATAGGCACTGAAGCTTTCTTT. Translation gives CASSVGIDWGIGTEAFF.